This TCR beta chain appears in the sequencing data of a study of blood T cell repertoires in COVID-19 (dated by TCRdb to 2018 to 2021). About the investigation overall: Samples from collaborators originated in the United States, Italy and Spain and spanned both the acute and convalescent phases of COVID-19. The dataset comprised deeply sampled blood TCRbeta repertoires from subjects exposed to, actively infected with, or recovered from COVID-19. The samples were drawn from two sources: the first 160 participants of the ongoing ImmuneRACE study, and some 1,300 subjects contributed by 6 global collaborators. The repertoires were released in a freely available public database meant as a resource for research on the immune response to SARS-CoV-2. The prospective study material was composed of cDNA or gDNA derived from T cells, B-cell-depleted T cells, or PBMCs. Where available, HLA class I and class II types were obtained from metadata supplied by the sample provider rather than from assay-based typing. Nearly every sample came with metadata listing a de-identified subject ID, COVID-19 status, age in years and sex.

Overall results and qualifications from the work: How much clinical and demographic metadata was included differed by source and by participant, and the metadata was provided uncurated.

Participants in the prospective study were aged about 18 to 95 years, lived in under 30 United States geographic areas, and enrolled through a virtual design. In the prospective study, cohorts were assigned on the basis of participant-reported clinical history obtained from a screening survey and a study questionnaire. ImmuneRACE Cohort 3 recovered participants were defined by two consecutive negative NP/OP PCR tests, healthcare professional clearance, or symptom resolution. Each participant in the prospective study had whole blood, serum and a nasopharyngeal or oropharyngeal swab collected by mobile phlebotomists. Additional blood draws and questionnaires over an approximately two-month period could optionally be provided by prospective study participants. Before DNA extraction, prospective study blood samples were shipped either frozen or at room temperature. V has 4 bases trimmed and J has 0 bases trimmed; junction bases matching no gene number 6. The CDR3 runs 16 residues from the cysteine to the phenylalanine. Solely the CDR3 DNA is kept, with 48 bases framed from the first base. As encoded in the germline V gene (reference sequence), CDR1 is SGHKS while CDR2 is YYEKEE.

With regard to this clone: It lacks a known antigen. Base qualities are not provided; no much larger clone lies one nucleotide away.

TCRbeta CDR3 regions were amplified from genomic DNA by means of the immunoSEQ Assay, a bias-controlled multiplex PCR. Per the original workflow: The number of nucleated cells in each sample was estimated from the amplification of reference gene primers within the assay. Sequence reads were collapsed and filtered to measure the absolute abundance of every unique TCRbeta CDR3 rearrangement. Productive Simpson clonality was computed per sample as the square root of Simpson's diversity index over productive rearrangements. Imported from immuneACCESS, the table was reduced by TCRdb to in-frame sequences with V and J called. These copies leave out some clones; in studies compared against another copy, an unresolved V gene accounts for under half, and the cause of the remainder is not known. D and trimming come from the DNA, and the V and J calls and clone size come from that table. The sample table lists 250,000 to 350,000 clones, 90% of them with a count of one. The biggest ten clones account for around 1.1% of the sample.

The V gene is TRBV5-5 and the J gene is TRBJ2-7; 11 central nucleotides agree with TRBD2. This clonotype originated in a woman in her twenties or thirties who had recovered from COVID-19. Sequenced: PBMCs or T cells enriched from blood (not recorded which). Here the CDR3 is given as CASSPTGTSGSYEQYF. The DNA sequence reads TGTGCCAGCAGCCCCACCGGGACTAGCGGCTCCTACGAGCAGTACTTC.